The rows below give T cell receptor beta chains drawn from one sample of a study of T cells in Graves' hyperthyroidism and ophthalmopathy. TCRdb re-called the multiplex PCR reads with MiXCR, one entry per CDR3 protein. In the table there are over 150,000 distinct CDR3 sequences, roughly a sixth of which are singletons. The sample consisted of blood. The receptors were gathered from a woman between 50 and 59 years old with Graves' hyperthyroidism. The CDR3 runs from the conserved cysteine through the conserved F or W. The D gene is left open where the match is weak. A row's size may be missing; if present it is once, few, many or a size class.

J gene,V gene,D gene,clone size,CDR3 protein,CDR3 DNA
TRBJ1-1,TRBV5-1,.,.,CASSLYGGLGTEAFF,TGCGCCAGCAGCTTGTATGGGGGCCTAGGGACTGAAGCTTTCTTT
TRBJ1-5,TRBV20-1,.,many,CSAHTGPNQPQHF,TGCAGTGCGCACACAGGGCCCAATCAGCCCCAGCATTTT
TRBJ1-2,TRBV28,.,many,CASSSEFYGYTF,TGTGCCAGCAGTTCGGAATTCTATGGCTACACCTTC
TRBJ2-5,TRBV11-3,.,many,CASSFLTGSGETQYF,TGTGCCAGCAGCTTCCTGACAGGTTCAGGCGAGACCCAGTACTTC
TRBJ2-1,TRBV19,TRBD2,many,CASRSRWLAGGLSSGWVNNEQFF,TGTGCCAGTAGGTCGAGGTGGCTAGCGGGAGGTCTGAGTAGCGGGTGGGTGAACAATGAGCAGTTCTTC
TRBJ1-5,TRBV27,TRBD1,many,CASSLGTGGNQPQHF,TGTGCCAGCAGTCTCGGGACAGGGGGCAATCAGCCCCAGCATTTT
TRBJ1-1,TRBV27,TRBD1,.,CASSLMGQGAVTEAFF,TGTGCCAGCAGTTTAATGGGACAGGGGGCGGTAACTGAAGCTTTCTTT
TRBJ2-1,TRBV6-1,TRBD1,.,CASGQGAGPINEQFF,TGTGCCAGTGGACAGGGGGCAGGGCCCATCAATGAGCAGTTCTTC
TRBJ1-1,TRBV27,TRBD1,.,CASSTLQGASLNTEAFF,TGTGCCAGCAGTACCCTGCAGGGGGCGTCTTTGAACACTGAAGCTTTCTTT
TRBJ1-1,TRBV11-2,.,many,CASSLLGSGNMNTEAFF,TGTGCCAGCAGCTTATTAGGGTCGGGAAACATGAACACTGAAGCTTTCTTT
TRBJ1-2,TRBV6-1,.,.,CASSGGSASYGYTF,TGTGCCAGCAGTGGTGGAAGCGCCAGCTATGGCTACACCTTC
TRBJ1-5,TRBV7-9,TRBD1,few,CASSPGTGANQPQHF,TGTGCCAGCAGCCCGGGGACAGGGGCTAATCAGCCCCAGCATTTT
TRBJ2-3,TRBV5-6,TRBD2,.,CASIFGLAGEIRTDTQYF,TGTGCCAGCATCTTTGGACTAGCGGGAGAAATTCGCACAGATACGCAGTATTTT
TRBJ2-7,TRBV3-1,.,many,CASSQGPTTGEQYF,TGTGCCAGCAGCCAAGGGCCGACTACGGGCGAGCAGTACTTC
TRBJ2-5,TRBV7-8,.,.,CSSSLTSFQETQYF,TGTTCCAGCAGCTTAACTAGCTTCCAAGAGACCCAGTACTTC
TRBJ2-7,TRBV20-1,.,many,CSARSQGYEQYF,TGCAGTGCTAGATCCCAGGGTTACGAGCAGTACTTC
TRBJ1-2,TRBV10-3,.,many,CAISELLGKTGRGYTF,TGTGCCATCAGTGAACTCTTAGGGAAAACAGGGAGAGGCTACACCTTC
TRBJ1-3,TRBV9,.,few,CASSGPPLNREPSSGNTIYF,TGTGCCAGCAGCGGACCGCCGCTTAACAGGGAACCCTCCTCTGGAAACACCATATATTTT
TRBJ2-3,TRBV24-1,.,many,CATSDYGTHQWTDTQYF,TGTGCCACCAGCGACTACGGGACTCACCAATGGACAGATACGCAGTATTTT
TRBJ2-7,TRBV18,.,.,CASSPGGTIYEQYF,TGTGCCAGCTCACCGGGAGGTACCATCTACGAGCAGTACTTC
TRBJ2-1,TRBV19,.,few,CASSVGNEQFF,TGTGCCAGTAGTGTCGGGAATGAGCAGTTCTTC